The clone carrying this T cell receptor (beta chain) was observed at least ten times. Its antigen is unidentified. A library of TCRbeta sequences, prepared with unique molecular identifiers, was generated. TCRdb reprocessed the PCR reads with MiXCR, giving one entry per CDR3 protein. The repertoire has some 87,000 distinct CDR3 sequences, 15% to 19% of them found once; the top ten carry around 20%. The source of the sample is a study of T-cell reconstitution after alpha-beta-depleted transplantation in children. Regarding the study as a whole: From newly produced T cells came most of the T-cell counts and diversity one year after transplant. The origin of alpha-beta T cells about two months after transplant was reportedly several hundred expanded graft clones. Day-60 TCRbeta diversity that was high in some patients was derived from surviving recipient T cells and thymic progenitors.

V was cut by 3 bases and J by 0 bases, with 8 bases left in between. The CDR3 loop spans 13 amino acids. The germline V gene has CDR1 DFQATT and CDR2 SNEGSKA (reference sequence). The TCR was taken from a male patient between 2 and 9 years old who had a stem cell transplant for acute lymphoblastic leukemia, so the T cells may come from the graft donor. This chain links TRBV20-1 with TRBJ1-1, with no clear D. This specimen consisted of PBMCs, mostly from graft donor cells, obtained 180 days after TCRalphabeta/CD19-depleted stem cell transplant. For the CDR3, the DNA is TGCAGTGCTAGGAGCACCATGAACACTGAAGCTTTCTTT. It translates to CSARSTMNTEAFF.